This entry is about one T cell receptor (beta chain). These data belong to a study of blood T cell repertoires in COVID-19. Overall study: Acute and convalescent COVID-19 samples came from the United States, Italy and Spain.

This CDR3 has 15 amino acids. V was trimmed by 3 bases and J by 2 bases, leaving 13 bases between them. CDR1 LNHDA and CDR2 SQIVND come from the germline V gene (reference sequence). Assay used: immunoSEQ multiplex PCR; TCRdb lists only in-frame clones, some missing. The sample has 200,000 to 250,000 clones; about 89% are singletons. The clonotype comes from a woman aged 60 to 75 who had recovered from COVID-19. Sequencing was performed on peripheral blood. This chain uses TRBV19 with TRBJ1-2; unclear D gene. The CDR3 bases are TGTGCCAGTAGTATTGATAGACTGTTGAACTATGGCTACACCTTC. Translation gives CASSIDRLLNYGYTF.